This T cell receptor beta chain was sequenced in a study of TIL therapy for anti-PD-1-resistant metastatic lung cancer. The wider study: Tumors had a median PD-L1 proportion score of about 6.6%. Four tumors were EGFR-mutant and two were ALK-rearranged. Study outcomes and limitations: This highly selected cohort may not generalize to typical lung cancer patients.

This was the immunoSEQ v3 assay. Survey-level samples got 2 million to 2.5 million read pairs; deep-level samples got about 5-6 million. Here immunoSEQ multiplex PCR was the method, and the copy in TCRdb shows in-frame clones only, minus some. The sample shows about 17,000 clones, approximately 79% of them seen only once. The V end lost 6 bases, the J end lost 5 bases, and 11 bases lay between the germline ends. Germline CDR1 and CDR2: MNHEY and SMNVEV (reference sequence). This CDR3 is 13 amino acids long. Time point meaning: pre-treatment sample, taken before nivolumab and TIL therapy. Concerning this clone: The antigen remains unidentified.

This TCR was sampled from a person aged 30 to 80 with non-small cell lung cancer. The chain has TRBV27 and TRBJ1-3; TRBD1 might be the D (5 bases). The sample was blood, taken at baseline. CDR3 DNA: TGTGCCAGCAGCCAGCCAGGGAGAAACACCATATATTTT. Its protein is CASSQPGRNTIYF.